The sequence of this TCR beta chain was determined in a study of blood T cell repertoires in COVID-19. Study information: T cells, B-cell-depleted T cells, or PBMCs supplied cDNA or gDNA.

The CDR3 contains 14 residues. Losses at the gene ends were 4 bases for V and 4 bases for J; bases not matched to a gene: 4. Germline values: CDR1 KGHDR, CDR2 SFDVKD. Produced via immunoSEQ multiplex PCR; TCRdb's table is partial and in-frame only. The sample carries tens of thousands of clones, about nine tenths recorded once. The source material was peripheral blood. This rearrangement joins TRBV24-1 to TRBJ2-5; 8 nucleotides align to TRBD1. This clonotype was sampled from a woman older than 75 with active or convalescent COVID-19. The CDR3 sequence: CATSDPRGLETQYF. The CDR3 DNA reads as TGTGCCACCAGTGACCCCAGGGGGCTAGAGACCCAGTACTTC.